This T cell receptor (beta chain) comes out of a study of cytomegalovirus exposure and HLA in healthy donors. Regarding the study as a whole: It was approximately 160 TCR beta chains that were listed as cytomegalovirus-associated. About 87% or about 30% of the time was how often most TCR beta V segments were productive, according to an earlier analysis. A later analysis reportedly found fewer N-insertions in an Asian-associated ancestry cluster than the roughly 670-donor mean. DRB1 had the most TCR associations and HLA-C the fewest, a later analysis found, with rates varying by HLA locus.

CDR3 size: 13 residues. CDR1 and CDR2 (germline): SGDLS, YYNGEE. The J segment lost 13 bases and the V segment lost 2 bases, leaving 4 bases of the junction unmatched. A multiplex PCR was run with 60 Vbeta primers and 13 Jbeta primers. The table came from immunoSEQ multiplex PCR; TCRdb's copy has only in-frame clones and leaves some out. The data hold about 210,000 clones, with approximately 80% observed a single time. To note about this clone: Its antigen is not known.

The chain couples TRBV9 to TRBJ2-3; 13 bases match TRBD2. The receptor comes from a man aged 30 to 39 in good health and CMV-seronegative. Sequenced sample: PBMCs. CDR3 bases: TGTGCCAGCAGCGTTACTAGCGGGGGGGTTGAGTATTTT. This encodes CASSVTSGGVEYF. Variable domain in full (rest from reference TRBV9 and TRBJ2-3): DSGVTQTPKHLITATGQRVTLRCSPRSGDLSVYWYQQSLDQGLQFLIQYYNGEERAKGNILERFSAQQFPDLHSELNLSSLELGDSALYFCASSVTSGGVEYFGPGTRLTVL.